The following is a T cell receptor beta chain sequence with its context. Its specificity is not known. Donors in the study were healthy people who gave bone marrow. The CDR3 runs 16 residues. V lost 0 bases and J lost 1; bases outside the gene matches: 2. Germline V gene sequence: CDR1 SGHAT, CDR2 FQNNGV. It was with 60 Vbeta and 13 Jbeta primers that the PCR ran. TCRdb's table, derived via immunoSEQ multiplex PCR, lists solely in-frame clones and lacks some. The sample shows 95,000 to 100,000 clones, about four fifths of them seen only once. This specimen comes from a study of cytomegalovirus exposure and HLA in healthy donors. Across the study: An early data release held around 80 million unique TCRs from HLA-typed donors.

The study, taken as a whole, reports: Cytomegalovirus-associated status was assigned to about 160 TCR beta chains. TCR beta sequences numbering 15,000 to 20,000 were associated with HLA alleles at 0.05 false discovery rate in a later analysis.

The receptor's source is a woman in her thirties or forties in good health and CMV-seronegative. V is TRBV11-2 and J is TRBJ2-7; TRBD2 agrees at 11 bases. Sequencing used PBMCs. CDR3 DNA: TGTGCCAGCAGCTTAGAGGGGACTAGCGGATCCTACGAGCAGTACTTC. Its protein product is CASSLEGTSGSYEQYF.